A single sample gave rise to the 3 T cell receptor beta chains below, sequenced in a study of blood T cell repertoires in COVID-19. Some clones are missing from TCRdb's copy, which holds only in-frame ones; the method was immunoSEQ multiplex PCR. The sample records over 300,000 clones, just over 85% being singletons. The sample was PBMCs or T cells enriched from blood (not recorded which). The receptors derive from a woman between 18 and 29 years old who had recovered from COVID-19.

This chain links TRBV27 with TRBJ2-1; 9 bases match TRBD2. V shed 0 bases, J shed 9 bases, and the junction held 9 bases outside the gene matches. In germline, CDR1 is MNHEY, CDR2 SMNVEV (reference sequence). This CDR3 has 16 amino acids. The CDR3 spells CASSLSLAGTEGEQFF. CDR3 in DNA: TGTGCCAGCAGTTTATCTCTAGCGGGAACGGAGGGTGAGCAGTTCTTC.

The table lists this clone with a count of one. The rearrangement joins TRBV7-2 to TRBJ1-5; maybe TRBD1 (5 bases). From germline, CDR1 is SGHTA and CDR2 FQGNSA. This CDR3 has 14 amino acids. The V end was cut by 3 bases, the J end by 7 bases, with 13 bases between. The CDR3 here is CASSFDSGGQPQHF. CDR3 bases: TGTGCCAGCAGCTTCGATTCGGGGGGACAGCCCCAGCATTTT.

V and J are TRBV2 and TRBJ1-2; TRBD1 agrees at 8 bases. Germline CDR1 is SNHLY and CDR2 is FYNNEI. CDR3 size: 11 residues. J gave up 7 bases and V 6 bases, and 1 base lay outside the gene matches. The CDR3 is CASRDRVGYTF. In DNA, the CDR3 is TGTGCCAGCAGGGACAGGGTTGGCTACACCTTC.